One and the same sample provided the 14 T cell receptor beta chains below, sequenced in a study of cytomegalovirus exposure and HLA in healthy donors. The PCR made use of 60 Vbeta and 13 Jbeta primers. Some clones are missing from TCRdb's copy, which holds only in-frame ones; the method was immunoSEQ multiplex PCR. The sample includes 150,000 to 200,000 clones, over 60% of them seen just once. Specimen: PBMCs. The receptors derive from a woman aged 40 to 49 in good health and CMV-seronegative.

This clone was seen once. The chain links TRBV2 to TRBJ2-7, with TRBD1 matching 8 bases. CDR1 and CDR2 from the germline V gene are SNHLY and FYNNEI. CDR3 length equals 12 residues. V lost 8 bases to trimming and J lost 4 bases; unmatched junction nucleotides: 4. CDR3: CASGQGFYEQYF. The CDR3 DNA reads as TGTGCCAGCGGACAGGGATTTTACGAGCAGTACTTC.

This clone was seen a few times. The chain combines TRBV11-3 with TRBJ2-7, with D possibly being TRBD2 (6 bases). Per the germline V gene, CDR1 is SGHNT and CDR2 is YENEEA. V lost 5 bases and J lost 3, with 11 bases in between. The CDR3 is 13 residues long. The chain's CDR3 is CASSLGTFYEQYF. As DNA, the CDR3 is TGTGCCAGCAGCCTGGGGACTTTCTACGAGCAGTACTTC.

The CDR3 nucleotides read TGCGCCAGCAGCTCCCCGGGACAGGGGGCAGATAGTCAGCCGAGGCAGTACGTC. It specifies CASSSPGQGADSQPRQYV. V and J are TRBV10-1 and TRBJ2-7; 12 bases map to TRBD1. Unmatched junction bases numbered 21, after V lost 6 bases and J lost 9 bases. The length of the CDR3 is 18 residues. CDR1 and CDR2 from the germline V gene are WNHNN and SYGVQD (reference sequence).

V is TRBV7-2 and J is TRBJ1-5, with D perhaps matching TRBD1 (5 bases). Germline V lookup: CDR1 SGHTA, CDR2 FQGNSA. V was trimmed by 0 bases and J by 6 bases, leaving 12 bases between them. This CDR3 is built from 15 residues. CDR3 loop: CASSLAAGRPQPQHF. CDR3 nucleotides: TGTGCCAGCAGCTTAGCGGCGGGACGCCCTCAGCCCCAGCATTTT.

The chain combines TRBV7-2 with TRBJ1-1; a possible D gene is TRBD1 (5 bases). The CDR3 length is 16 residues. Germline V gene lookup returns CDR1 SGHTA and CDR2 FQGNSA. The ends were cut back, 2 bases at V and 3 bases at J, with 16 bases in the middle. The DNA for the CDR3 is TGTGCCAGCAGCTTATACACCTCCCGGGGGGACACTGAAGCTTTCTTT. This codes for CASSLYTSRGDTEAFF.

This chain uses TRBV4-3 with TRBJ2-1; 8 positions match TRBD2. Germline lookup yields CDR1 LGHNA and CDR2 YSLEER. The CDR3 runs to 16 residues. V trimming: 0 bases; J trimming: 14 bases; junction bases outside the gene matches: 15. The DNA of the CDR3 is TGCGCCAGCAGCCAAGAAGTGGAAACGGGAGGGCCGGGTAAGTTCTTC. It encodes CASSQEVETGGPGKFF.

The chain carries TRBV7-8 and TRBJ1-5; the D is unclear. Trimming took 1 base from V and 4 from J, leaving 11 bases between them. CDR1 is SGHVS and CDR2 is FQNEAQ in the germline V gene. The CDR3 has 15 amino acids. The CDR3: CASSLVSGINQPQHF. The CDR3 bases are TGTGCCAGCAGCTTAGTGAGCGGAATTAATCAGCCCCAGCATTTT.

There are a few counts of this clone. The chain couples TRBV6-1 to TRBJ2-7; tentative D call: TRBD2 (6 bases). The CDR3 is 13 amino acids. Trimming took 1 base from V and 5 from J, leaving 9 bases between them. Germline values: CDR1 MNHNS, CDR2 SASEGT. In DNA form, the CDR3 reads TGTGCCAGCAGTGAAGGGAGGGGTCACGAGCAGTACTTC. This encodes CASSEGRGHEQYF.

This clone was seen more than once but under ten times. The chain couples TRBV18 to TRBJ1-1, with TRBD1 identical over 7 bases. V gave up 1 base and J gave up 3 bases; unmatched junction bases: 2. CDR3 length: 14 amino acids. Germline V gives CDR1 KGHSH, CDR2 LQKENI. CDR3 in DNA: TGTGCCAGCTCACCACAGGGGGCTGACACTGAAGCTTTCTTT. This encodes CASSPQGADTEAFF.

The chain combines TRBV6-5 with TRBJ2-2; a possible D gene is TRBD2 (5 bases). Trimming left V 6 bases short and J 4 bases short, with 15 bases between. Germline V gene data show CDR1 as MNHEY and CDR2 as SVGAGI. This CDR3 contains 15 residues. CDR3: CASSSNFAGTGELFF. The DNA of the CDR3 is TGTGCCAGCAGCTCTAACTTCGCGGGCACCGGGGAGCTGTTTTTT.

This CDR3 reads CASSQETGSHQPQHF. Here the CDR3 DNA reads TGCGCCAGCAGCCAAGAAACCGGGTCTCATCAGCCCCAGCATTTT. This chain connects TRBV4-3 to TRBJ1-5; D remains ambiguous. The CDR3 is 15 residues long. Germline-derived CDR1 and CDR2 are LGHNA and YSLEER. V dropped 0 bases and J dropped 5 bases, with 11 bases sitting between them.

The V and J genes are TRBV4-2 and TRBJ2-1; D is unresolved. V was cut by 4 bases and J by 0 bases, with 13 bases left in between. The CDR3 runs to 16 residues. CDR1 and CDR2 from the germline V gene are LGHNA and YNFKEQ. In DNA, the CDR3 is TGTGCCAGCAGCCCCGGCGCGGTAAGCTCCTACAATGAGCAGTTCTTC. Translation: CASSPGAVSSYNEQFF.

With regard to this clone: The junction and the germline gene differ at one end; a read error may be behind it. The chain links TRBV20-1 to TRBJ1-1; no clear D gene. The CDR3 runs to 10 residues. Germline CDR1 and CDR2: DFQATT and SNEGSKA (reference sequence). DNA for the CDR3: TGCAGTGCTAGATACACGGAAGCTTTCTTT. It yields the protein CSARYTEAFF.

V gene TRBV18 combines with J gene TRBJ1-2; maybe TRBD1 (6 bases). The length of the CDR3 is 13 residues. Germline CDR1 is KGHSH and CDR2 is LQKENI. Trimming shortened V by 4 bases and J by 6 bases, and 12 bases separated the two germline ends. The CDR3 sequence is CASSQTGRDGYTF. Here the CDR3 DNA reads TGTGCCAGCTCACAAACAGGGAGAGATGGCTACACCTTC. Filled out from reference TRBV18 and TRBJ1-2, the complete variable domain reads NAGVMQNPRHLVRRRGQEARLRCSPMKGHSHVYWYRQLPEEGLKFMVYLQKENIIDESGMPKERFSAEFPKEGPSILRIQQVVRGDSAAYFCASSQTGRDGYTFGSGTRLTVV.